The clone carrying this T cell receptor (beta chain) was seen once. No antigen is known for it. The sample is drawn from a study of T cell responses to AZD1222 COVID-19 vaccine. Doses given second, at about 4 or about 12 weeks, were pooled. Trimming cost V 6 bases and J 6 bases, with 17 bases left between them. This CDR3 is built from 14 residues. Looked up from germline, CDR1 is MNHEY and CDR2 is SVGAGI. Study-wide results and limits: Close to half of all spike-specific TCRs reportedly target regions of the variants that are unmutated. The donors showed a predominance of white British ancestry and of females, with possible underestimation of clonal diversity.

TCRdb's copy holds only in-frame clones and misses some; the assay was immunoSEQ multiplex PCR. The sample records tens of thousands of clones, 92% being singletons. This sequence originates from an adult who received the AZD1222 COVID-19 vaccine. The sequencing here drew on peripheral blood, taken 28 days after the second AZD1222 dose. The chain links TRBV6-5 to TRBJ1-1, with D possibly matching TRBD1 (5 bases). The CDR3 loop reads CASRPPGNGAEAFF. In DNA, the CDR3 is TGTGCCAGCAGACCCCCAGGGAATGGGGCTGAAGCTTTCTTT.